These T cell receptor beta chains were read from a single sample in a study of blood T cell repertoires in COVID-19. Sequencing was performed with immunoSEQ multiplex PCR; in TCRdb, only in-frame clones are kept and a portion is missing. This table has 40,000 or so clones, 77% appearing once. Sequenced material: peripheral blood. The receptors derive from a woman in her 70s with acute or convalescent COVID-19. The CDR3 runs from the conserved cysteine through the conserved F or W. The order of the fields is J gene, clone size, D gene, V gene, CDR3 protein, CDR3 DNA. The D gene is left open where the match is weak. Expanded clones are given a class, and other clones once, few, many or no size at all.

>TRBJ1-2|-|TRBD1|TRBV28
CASSTGQAVYGYTF
TGTGCCAGCAGTACAGGACAGGCGGTTTATGGCTACACCTTC
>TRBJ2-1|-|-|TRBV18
CASSPQTVGGNEQFF
TGTGCCAGCTCACCACAGACAGTCGGTGGCAATGAGCAGTTCTTC
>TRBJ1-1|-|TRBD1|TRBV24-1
CATSEQGGTEAFF
TGTGCCACCAGTGAACAGGGGGGCACTGAAGCTTTCTTT
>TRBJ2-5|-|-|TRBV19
CASSFLRETQYF
TGTGCCAGTAGTTTCCTCCGGGAGACCCAGTACTTC
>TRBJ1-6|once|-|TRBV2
CASSATGSNSPLHF
TGTGCCAGCAGTGCGACAGGATCTAATTCACCCCTCCACTTT
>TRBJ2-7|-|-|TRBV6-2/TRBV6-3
CASSYWRGLDEQYF
TGTGCCAGCAGTTACTGGCGGGGGCTCGACGAGCAGTACTTC
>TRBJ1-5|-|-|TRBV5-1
CASSFDGGEDQPQHF
TGCGCCAGCAGCTTCGATGGGGGGGAAGATCAGCCCCAGCATTTT
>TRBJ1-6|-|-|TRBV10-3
CAISEGASPLHF
TGTGCCATCAGTGAGGGGGCATCACCCCTCCACTTT
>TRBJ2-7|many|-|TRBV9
CASSVAGTLTYEQYF
TGTGCCAGCAGCGTCGCCGGGACACTTACCTACGAGCAGTACTTC
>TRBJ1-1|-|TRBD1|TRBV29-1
CSTRGTGGVTEAFF
TGCAGCACCCGGGGGACAGGGGGCGTCACTGAAGCTTTCTTT
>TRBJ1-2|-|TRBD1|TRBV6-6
CASRGTGYGYTF
TGTGCCAGCAGGGGGACAGGCTATGGCTACACCTTC
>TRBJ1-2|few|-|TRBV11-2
CASSWGRRVGGYTF
TGTGCCAGCAGCTGGGGCAGACGTGTTGGTGGCTACACCTTC
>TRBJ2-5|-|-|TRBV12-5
CASGSFAGTQYF
TGTGCTAGTGGTTCTTTCGCGGGGACCCAGTACTTC
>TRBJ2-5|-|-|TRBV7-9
CASSLVGWGESETQYF
TGTGCCAGCAGCTTAGTGGGATGGGGAGAGTCTGAGACCCAGTACTTC
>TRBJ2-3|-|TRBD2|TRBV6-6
CASSYGAGGDTDTQYF
TGTGCCAGCAGTTACGGCGCGGGGGGCGACACAGATACGCAGTATTTT
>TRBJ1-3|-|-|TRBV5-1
CASSSNSGSGNTIYF
TGCGCCAGCAGCTCGAACTCGGGCTCTGGAAACACCATATATTTT
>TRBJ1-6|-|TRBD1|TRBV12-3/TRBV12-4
CASSQQGNSPLHF
TGTGCCAGCAGTCAACAGGGGAATTCACCCCTCCACTTT
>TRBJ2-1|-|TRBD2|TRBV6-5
CASSLAGHSYNEQFF
TGTGCCAGCAGTTTAGCGGGCCATTCCTACAATGAGCAGTTCTTC
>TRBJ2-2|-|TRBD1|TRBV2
CASIGQGAIGELFF
TGTGCCAGCATTGGACAGGGGGCGATCGGGGAGCTGTTTTTT
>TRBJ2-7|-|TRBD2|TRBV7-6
CASSLVLTSGSSYEQYF
TGTGCCAGCAGCTTAGTCCTGACTAGCGGGAGCTCCTACGAGCAGTACTTC
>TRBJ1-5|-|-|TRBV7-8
CASSLALHPGRESNQPQHF
TGTGCCAGCAGCTTAGCGCTTCACCCAGGGAGGGAAAGCAATCAGCCCCAGCATTTT
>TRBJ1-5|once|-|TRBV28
CASRPDSYQPQHF
TGTGCCAGCAGACCTGACAGTTATCAGCCCCAGCATTTT
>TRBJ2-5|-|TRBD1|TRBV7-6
CASSLAGTGGWETQYF
TGTGCCAGCAGCTTAGCCGGGACAGGTGGTTGGGAGACCCAGTACTTC
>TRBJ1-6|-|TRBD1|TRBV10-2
CASSERPGGQTNSPLHF
TGCGCCAGCAGTGAGAGACCTGGGGGACAGACAAATTCACCCCTCCACTTT
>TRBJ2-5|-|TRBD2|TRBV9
CASSSGGVQETQYF
TGTGCCAGCAGTTCGGGGGGGGTCCAAGAGACCCAGTACTTC
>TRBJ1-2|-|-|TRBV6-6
CASTHLDSPHYGYTF
TGTGCCAGCACCCATCTGGACAGTCCTCACTATGGCTACACCTTC
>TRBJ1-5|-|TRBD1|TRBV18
CASSLDRGYSNQPQHF
TGTGCCAGCTCCCTCGACAGGGGCTATAGCAATCAGCCCCAGCATTTT
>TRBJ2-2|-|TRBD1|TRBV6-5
CASSYRTGRHTGELFF
TGTGCCAGCAGTTATCGGACAGGGAGGCACACCGGGGAGCTGTTTTTT
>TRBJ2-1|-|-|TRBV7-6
CASSVYGENEQFF
TGTGCCAGCAGCGTATACGGGGAAAATGAGCAGTTCTTC
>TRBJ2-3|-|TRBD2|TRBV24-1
CATTGGSTDTQYF
TGTGCCACCACGGGGGGGAGCACAGATACGCAGTATTTT
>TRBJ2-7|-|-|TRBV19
CASSIVGDREQYF
TGTGCCAGTAGTATAGTCGGAGACCGCGAGCAGTACTTC
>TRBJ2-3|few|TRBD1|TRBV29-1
CSVGQGGDTQYF
TGCAGCGTGGGACAGGGGGGGGATACGCAGTATTTT
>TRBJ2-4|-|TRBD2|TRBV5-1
CASSLSGGEAKNIQYF
TGCGCCAGCAGCTTATCCGGGGGGGAAGCCAAAAACATTCAGTACTTC
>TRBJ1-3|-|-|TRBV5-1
CASSLGGVSGNTIYF
TGCGCCAGCAGCTTGGGTGGAGTCTCTGGAAACACCATATATTTT
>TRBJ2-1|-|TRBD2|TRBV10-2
CASSKPGTSTNEQFF
TGCGCCAGCAGCAAACCCGGGACTAGTACCAATGAGCAGTTCTTC
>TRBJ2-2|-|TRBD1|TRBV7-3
CASSRTGEVRNTGELFF
TGTGCCAGCAGCCGGACAGGGGAGGTTCGGAACACCGGGGAGCTGTTTTTT
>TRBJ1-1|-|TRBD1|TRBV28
CASSGLGQGSRTEAFF
TGTGCCAGCAGTGGCCTTGGACAGGGATCACGGACTGAAGCTTTCTTT
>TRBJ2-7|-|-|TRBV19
CASSPGRGSSYEQYF
TGTGCCAGTAGCCCGGGCAGGGGAAGCTCCTACGAGCAGTACTTC
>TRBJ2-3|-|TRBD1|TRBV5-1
CASSYTGDGTQYF
TGCGCCAGCAGTTATACAGGGGATGGTACGCAGTATTTT
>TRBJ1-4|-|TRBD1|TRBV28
CASSLTGREKLFF
TGTGCCAGCAGTTTGACAGGGCGTGAAAAACTGTTTTTT
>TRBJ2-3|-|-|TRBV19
CASSPSGIPDTQYF
TGTGCCAGTAGTCCCTCAGGGATCCCAGATACGCAGTATTTT